Listed here are 9 T cell receptor beta chains from one sample, sequenced in a study of shared clonotypes between healthy human individuals. Measured with immunoSEQ multiplex PCR; TCRdb has only the in-frame clones, and not every one. Of approximately 640,000 clones in the sample, about two thirds are singletons; the top ten hold approximately 2%. Sequencing input: memory CD4+ T cells sorted from blood. The subset was: CD45RA-negative fraction. These receptors were taken from a woman aged 25 to 39 in good health.

V is TRBV2 and J is TRBJ2-1; 8 nucleotides align to TRBD2. The CDR3 covers 16 residues. The junction had 9 bases not matched to a gene; V was cut back by 7 bases and J by 1 base. Germline-derived CDR1 and CDR2 are SNHLY and FYNNEI. The CDR3 reads CASTFDPGGSYNEQFF. CDR3 in DNA: TGTGCCAGCACCTTCGATCCGGGAGGGTCCTACAATGAGCAGTTCTTC. The complete variable domain, with remaining parts taken from reference TRBV2 and TRBJ2-1, reads EPEVTQTPSHQVTQMGQEVILRCVPISNHLYFYWYRQILGQKVEFLVSFYNNEISEKSEIFDDQFSVERPDGSNFTLKIRSTKLEDSAMYFCASTFDPGGSYNEQFFGPGTRLTVL.

V and J are TRBV6-4 and TRBJ2-7, with D perhaps TRBD1 (6 bases). The germline CDR1 and CDR2 sequences are MRHNA and SNTAGT. CDR3 size: 20 residues. With 9 bases removed from V and 4 bases from J, the gap between germline ends came to 37 bases. The CDR3 loop is CARPGQLLGLNPLGTYEQYF. The CDR3 DNA follows: TGTGCCAGGCCGGGACAATTACTGGGCCTGAACCCGTTGGGGACGTACGAGCAGTACTTC.

This clone was observed a handful of times. V is TRBV28 and J is TRBJ1-1, with 7 bases fitting TRBD1. CDR3 length: 14 amino acids. Losses at the gene ends were 1 base for V and 9 bases for J; bases not matched to a gene: 8. Germline values: CDR1 MDHEN, CDR2 SYDVKM. CDR3 sequence (DNA): TGTGCCAGCAGTTTATCGGCGGTACAGGGGAAAGCTTTCTTT. Residues: CASSLSAVQGKAFF.

J is TRBJ2-3 and V is TRBV6-6, with D perhaps matching TRBD2 (6 bases). CDR3 length: 14 amino acids. Germline V gene lookup returns CDR1 MNHNY and CDR2 SVGAGI (reference sequence). The V end was cut by 2 bases, the J end by 5 bases, with 11 bases between. CDR3 in DNA: TGTGCCAGCAGTTACAGCCTAGCGAAAGATACGCAGTATTTT. Its protein is CASSYSLAKDTQYF.

This chain connects TRBV6-5 to TRBJ1-1, with 7 bases aligning to TRBD1. The CDR3 loop spans 15 amino acids. The germline V gene encodes CDR1 MNHEY and CDR2 SVGAGI. V trimming: 6 bases; J trimming: 3 bases; junction bases outside the gene matches: 10. CDR3 coding DNA: TGTGCCAGCAGCGCGGACAGGAGGGGGGACACTGAAGCTTTCTTT. Residues: CASSADRRGDTEAFF.

Of note for this clone: The sample has other DNA sequences that encode this CDR3 too. This chain links TRBV19 with TRBJ1-5; D is uncertain. The germline V gene has CDR1 LNHDA and CDR2 SQIVND (reference sequence). The CDR3 loop spans 13 amino acids. Between the trimmed V and J ends, which lost 3 bases and 4 bases, there was a span of 7 bases. CDR3 region: CASSMIGNQPQHF. CDR3 sequence (DNA): TGTGCCAGTAGTATGATCGGGAATCAGCCCCAGCATTTT. The complete variable domain, with remaining parts taken from reference TRBV19 and TRBJ1-5, reads DGGITQSPKYLFRKEGQNVTLSCEQNLNHDAMYWYRQDPGQGLRLIYYSQIVNDFQKGDIAEGYSVSREKKESFPLTVTSAQKNPTAFYLCASSMIGNQPQHFGDGTRLSIL.

This clone was detected only once. The J gene is TRBJ2-4, the V gene TRBV28, with 7 bases lining up with TRBD2. Per the germline V gene, CDR1 is MDHEN and CDR2 is SYDVKM. J lost 5 bases, V lost 7 bases, and 8 bases had no gene match. The CDR3 is 14 amino acids. The CDR3 reads CASNAPGGQNIQYF. The CDR3 DNA is TGTGCCAGCAACGCGCCGGGGGGACAAAACATTCAGTACTTC.

This clone was seen a single time. The gene calls are TRBV5-3 and TRBJ2-1; either TRBD1 or TRBD2 may supply D (5 bases each). TRBV5-3 is an ORF for which the function is uncertain. The V end lost 6 bases, the J end lost 4 bases, and 17 bases lay between the germline ends. The length of the CDR3 is 15 residues. The CDR3, as DNA: TGTGCCAGAACCTCGAAGGGGCGGGCTTACAATGAGCAGTTCTTC. Protein: CARTSKGRAYNEQFF.

The chain links TRBV21-1 to TRBJ2-5; the table's D gene call, TRBD1, was not cross checked with the DNA. TRBV21-1 is described as a pseudogene. The CDR3 contains 12 residues. The CDR3 DNA is TGTGCCAGCAGCATTCAGGTAAAGACCCAGTACTTC. Translating it yields CASSIQVKTQYF.